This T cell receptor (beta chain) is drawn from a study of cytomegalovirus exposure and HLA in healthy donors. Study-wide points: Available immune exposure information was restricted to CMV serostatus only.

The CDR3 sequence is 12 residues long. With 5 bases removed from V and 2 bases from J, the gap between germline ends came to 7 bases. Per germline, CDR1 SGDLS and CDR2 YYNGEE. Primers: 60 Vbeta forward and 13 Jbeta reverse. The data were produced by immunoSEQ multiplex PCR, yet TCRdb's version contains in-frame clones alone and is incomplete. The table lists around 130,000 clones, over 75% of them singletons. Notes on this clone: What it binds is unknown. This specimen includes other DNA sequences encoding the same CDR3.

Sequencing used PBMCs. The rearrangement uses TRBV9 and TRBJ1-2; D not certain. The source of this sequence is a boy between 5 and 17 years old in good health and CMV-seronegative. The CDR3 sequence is CASRTTNYGYTF. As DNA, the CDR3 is TGTGCCAGCAGAACAACAAACTATGGCTACACCTTC.